These 6 T cell receptor beta chains came from one sample sequenced in a study of OX40 agonist ivuxolimab in advanced cancers. Some clones are missing from TCRdb's copy, which holds only in-frame ones; the method was immunoSEQ multiplex PCR. The sample lists over 80,000 clones; 85% to 90% were seen once. This specimen consisted of CD4+ or CD8+ T cells sorted from blood, obtained in a trial of the OX40 agonist ivuxolimab. These receptors came from an adult with an advanced solid tumor such as melanoma, head and neck, liver or kidney cancer.

The chain links TRBV6-5 to TRBJ2-2; D is ambiguous. This CDR3 is built from 10 residues. V shed 6 bases and J shed 6 bases, with 2 bases lying between them. Per the germline V gene, CDR1 is MNHEY and CDR2 is SVGAGI. Written as DNA, the CDR3 is TGTGCCAGCAGCTCCGGGGAGCTGTTTTTT. This sequence encodes CASSSGELFF.

This chain uses TRBV7-2 with TRBJ2-5; TRBD1 aligns across 9 bases. The CDR3 loop spans 13 amino acids. Germline V CDR1 and CDR2: SGHTA, FQGNSA. Trimming cost V 5 bases and J 4 bases; bases outside gene matches: 2. The chain's CDR3 is CASSPDRGETQYF. The CDR3 nucleotides are TGTGCCAGCAGCCCGGACAGGGGAGAGACCCAGTACTTC.

V and J are TRBV5-4 and TRBJ1-2, with 11 bases identical to TRBD1. The J segment lost 7 bases and the V segment lost 0 bases, leaving 5 bases of the junction unmatched. CDR1 is SGHNT, CDR2 YYREEE, per germline (reference sequence). The CDR3 spans 15 residues. The CDR3 spells CASSLGRTGGFGYTF. In DNA, the CDR3 is TGTGCCAGCAGCTTGGGGCGGACAGGGGGCTTTGGCTACACCTTC.

This clone has only one observation. The chain is built from TRBV6-1 and TRBJ1-2; D is uncertain. This CDR3 has 13 amino acids. Germline V gives CDR1 MNHNS, CDR2 SASEGT. Trimming left V 5 bases short and J 3 bases short, with 10 bases between. The CDR3 reads CASSPIDHYGYTF. CDR3 DNA sequence: TGTGCCAGCAGTCCGATCGACCACTATGGCTACACCTTC.

This chain uses TRBV6-6 with TRBJ2-3; 7 bases are shared with TRBD1. The length of the CDR3 is 12 residues. CDR1 MNHNY and CDR2 SVGAGI come from the germline V gene (reference sequence). Losses at the gene ends were 6 bases for V and 5 bases for J; bases not matched to a gene: 2. CDR3 protein: CASSRTGDTQYF. The DNA for the CDR3 is TGTGCCAGCAGCCGGACAGGAGATACGCAGTATTTT.

The CDR3 loop reads CAISGRGGNYGYTF. The CDR3 nucleotides read TGTGCCATCAGTGGGCGGGGGGGAAACTATGGCTACACCTTC. The chain recombines TRBV10-3 with TRBJ1-2; D is perhaps TRBD1 (5 bases). CDR1 and CDR2 from the germline V gene are ENHRY and SYGVKD. The CDR3 is 14 amino acids. V was cut by 4 bases and J by 2 bases, with 11 bases left in between.